These 17 T cell receptor beta chains originate from one sample sequenced in a study of blood T cells in healthy people across ages. For the second PCR, which ran for about 7 to 11 cycles, a sample-barcoded 5' primer and a J-beta primer mix were used. TCRdb reprocessed the 5' RACE reads with MiXCR, giving one entry per CDR3 protein. Among roughly 550,000 distinct CDR3 sequences listed, around 24% were seen once. This sample also appeared in a second study, on T cells of mothers and their children.

Sequenced material: blood. All receptors derive from a boy between 10 and 17 years old in good health.

This clonotype has a handful of counts. This chain connects TRBV14 to TRBJ2-5; 13 bases match TRBD2. The junction had 10 bases not matched to a gene; V was cut back by 0 bases and J by 3 bases. The CDR3 has 19 amino acids. Germline CDR1 reads SGHDN; CDR2 reads FVKESK. The CDR3 loop reads CASSQDHRGLAGTKETQYF. In DNA form, the CDR3 reads TGTGCCAGCAGCCAAGATCATAGGGGACTAGCGGGGACGAAAGAGACCCAGTACTTC.

This clonotype showed up just a few times. The chain recombines TRBV12-3 or TRBV12-4 with TRBJ1-3; the match to TRBD1 covers 7 bases. V lost 5 bases to trimming and J lost 4 bases; unmatched junction nucleotides: 23. The CDR3 length is 20 residues. The CDR3 region is CASSPSSPLRQGEWGNTIYF. The CDR3 coding sequence is TGTGCCAGCAGTCCTAGTTCCCCCCTTCGACAGGGAGAATGGGGAAACACCATATATTTT.

The V gene is TRBV23-1, the J gene TRBJ2-7; 12 bases agree with TRBD1. TRBV23-1 is an ORF for which the function is uncertain. The CDR3 loop spans 20 amino acids. V shed 5 bases and J 1 base; nucleotides not matched to a gene: 18. CDR3: CASSERLRDRGRILSYEQYF. In nucleotides, the CDR3 is TGCGCCAGCAGTGAACGACTTCGGGACAGGGGGCGCATTCTTTCCTACGAGCAGTACTTC.

V is TRBV3-1 and J is TRBJ2-7; TRBD1 matches at 7 bases. J lost 4 bases, V lost 0 bases, and 9 bases had no gene match. This CDR3 spans 16 amino acids. CDR1 and CDR2 from the germline V gene are LGHDT and YNNKEL (reference sequence). CDR3 amino acids: CASSQEVTGVPYEQYF. In DNA, the CDR3 is TGTGCCAGCAGCCAAGAAGTAACAGGGGTCCCGTACGAGCAGTACTTC.

The chain joins TRBV6-2 or TRBV6-3 to TRBJ2-1, with D perhaps assigned TRBD1 or TRBD2 (5 bases each). This CDR3 region has 14 residues. V was trimmed by 5 bases and J by 0 bases, leaving 8 bases between them. Germline-derived CDR1 and CDR2 are MNHEY and SVGEGT. CDR3: CASSRDRSYNEQFF. The CDR3, as DNA: TGTGCCAGCAGTCGGGACCGCTCCTACAATGAGCAGTTCTTC.

The rearrangement uses TRBV3-1 and TRBJ2-4; TRBD2 agrees at 10 bases. CDR1 is LGHDT, CDR2 YNNKEL, per germline (reference sequence). The V and J ends lost 5 bases and 9 bases, in that order; junction bases with no gene match: 10. This CDR3 is 15 amino acids long. CDR3 loop: CASSERGTSDGIQYF. CDR3 DNA sequence: TGTGCCAGCAGCGAACGTGGGACTAGCGACGGCATTCAGTACTTC.

V and J are TRBV20-1 and TRBJ2-2; no firm D call. V was shortened by 3 bases and J by 7 bases, with 9 bases between the two germline ends. The germline CDR1 and CDR2 sequences are DFQATT and SNEGSKA (reference sequence). The length of the CDR3 is 12 residues. The CDR3 region has the DNA TGCAGTGCTAGGTGGGGTCTCGGGGAGCTGTTTTTT. Amino acids: CSARWGLGELFF.

This chain joins TRBV9 and TRBJ2-5; 9 bases line up with TRBD2. This CDR3 spans 17 amino acids. J lost 5 bases, V lost 0 bases, and 11 bases had no gene match. Per the germline V gene, CDR1 is SGDLS and CDR2 is YYNGEE. CDR3 in DNA: TGTGCCAGCAGCGTAGGATTGGTCGCGGGGGGGCCGGAGACCCAGTACTTC. Amino acid sequence: CASSVGLVAGGPETQYF.

The chain employs TRBV6-6 and TRBJ2-7; D is possibly TRBD2 (5 bases). V dropped 5 bases and J dropped 3 bases, with 14 bases sitting between them. CDR1 is MNHNY and CDR2 is SVGAGI in the germline V gene (reference sequence). The CDR3 sequence is 14 residues long. CDR3 residues: CASSPFQGSYEQYF. The CDR3 nucleotides read TGTGCCAGCAGTCCCTTTCAAGGGAGCTACGAGCAGTACTTC.

The chain employs TRBV7-2 and TRBJ2-3; 9 positions agree with TRBD2. Germline-derived CDR1 and CDR2 are SGHTA and FQGNSA. The CDR3 has 12 amino acids. The V gene end was trimmed by 1 base and the J gene end by 14 bases; junction bases not matched to a gene: 4. This CDR3 is CASSLGLAGRYF. In nucleotides, the CDR3 is TGTGCCAGCAGCTTAGGGCTAGCGGGACGGTATTTT.

The V and J genes are TRBV28 and TRBJ2-5; D remains unclear. The better agreement between TRBJ2-7 and the DNA end casts doubt on the J call. Germline V gene data show CDR1 as MDHEN and CDR2 as SYDVKM. The CDR3 spans 14 residues. As DNA, the CDR3 is TGTGCCAGCAGTTTAGAGCCTATCTCCTACGAGCAGTACTTC. It specifies CASSLEPISYEQYF.

This clonotype came up a few times. The chain carries TRBV12-3 or TRBV12-4 and TRBJ2-5; 7 nucleotides agree with TRBD1. The CDR3 sequence is 14 residues long. V was pared by 4 bases and J by 6 bases, with 8 bases of the junction left unmatched. DNA of the CDR3: TGTGCCAGCAGTTCAACAGGGGATGGGAAGACCCAGTACTTC. As protein: CASSSTGDGKTQYF.

This chain joins TRBV5-1 and TRBJ2-7; 11 positions match TRBD2. Germline V gives CDR1 SGHRS, CDR2 YFSETQ. The V segment lost 0 bases and the J segment 2 bases; nucleotides outside the gene matches: 7. The CDR3 spans 17 residues. The chain's CDR3 is CASSLEASGRLTYEQYF. CDR3 bases: TGCGCCAGCAGCTTGGAGGCTAGCGGGAGGCTGACCTACGAGCAGTACTTC.

The sample holds a few counts of this clonotype. V usage is TRBV6-5 and J usage is TRBJ2-7; a weak D match, TRBD1 (5 bases). CDR1 and CDR2 from the germline V gene are MNHEY and SVGAGI. The CDR3 has 11 amino acids. The V gene lost 5 bases and the J gene lost 6 bases, with 8 bases spanning the gap. CDR3 in amino acids: CASSETVEQYF. For the CDR3, the DNA is TGTGCCAGCAGTGAGACAGTCGAGCAGTACTTC.

V gene TRBV7-2 combines with J gene TRBJ2-5; 9 nucleotides match TRBD2. Gene TRBJ2-7 matches the end of the DNA better, so the J call may be wrong. The germline CDR1 and CDR2 sequences are SGHTA and FQGNSA. The CDR3 has 13 residues. In nucleotides, the CDR3 is TGTGCCAGCAGCTGGCGGGGGGGCTACGAGCAGTACTTC. This encodes CASSWRGGYEQYF.

On this clonotype itself: An end of the junction does not agree with germline; a read error may underlie this. CDR3 in amino acids: CASSIASVEQSF. CDR3 bases: TGTGCCAGCAGCATCGCTTCCGTCGAGCAGTCCTTC. V usage is TRBV7-9 and J usage is TRBJ2-1, with unresolved D. The length of the CDR3 is 12 residues. From germline, CDR1 is SEHNR and CDR2 FQNEAQ (reference sequence). Looking up the rest from reference TRBV7-9 and TRBJ2-1 gives the full variable domain: DTGVSQNPRHKITKRGQNVTFRCDPISEHNRLYWYRQTLGQGPEFLTYFQNEAQLEKSRLLSDRFSAERPKGSFSTLEIQRTEQGDSAMYLCASSIASVEQSFGPGTRLTVL.

The gene calls are TRBV4-2 and TRBJ2-5, with D maybe TRBD1 (6 bases). The tail of the sequence fits TRBJ2-1 better, so the J call may be wrong. The CDR3 covers 14 residues. Germline V lookup: CDR1 LGHNA, CDR2 YNFKEQ. The DNA for the CDR3 is TGTGCCAGCAGCCCTGAGAGGGGGTGGAATGAGCAGTTCTTC. It codes for CASSPERGWNEQFF.